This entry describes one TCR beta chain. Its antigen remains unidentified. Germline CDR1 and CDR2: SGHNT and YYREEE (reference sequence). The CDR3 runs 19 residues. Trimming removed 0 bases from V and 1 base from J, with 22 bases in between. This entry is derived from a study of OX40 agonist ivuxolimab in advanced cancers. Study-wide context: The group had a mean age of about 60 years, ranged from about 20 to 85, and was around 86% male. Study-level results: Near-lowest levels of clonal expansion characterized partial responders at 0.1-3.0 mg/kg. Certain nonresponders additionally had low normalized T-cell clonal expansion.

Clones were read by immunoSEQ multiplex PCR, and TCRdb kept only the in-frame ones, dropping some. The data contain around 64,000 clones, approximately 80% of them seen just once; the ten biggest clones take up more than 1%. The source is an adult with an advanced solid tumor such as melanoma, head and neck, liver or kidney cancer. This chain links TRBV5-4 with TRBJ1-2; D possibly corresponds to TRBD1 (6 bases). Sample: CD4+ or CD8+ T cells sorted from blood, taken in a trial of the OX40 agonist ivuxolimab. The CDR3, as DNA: TGTGCCAGCAGCTTGGGGTCATCATTCGGGACACGAGATAACTATGGCTACACCTTC. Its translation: CASSLGSSFGTRDNYGYTF.